These 24 T cell receptor beta chains share one sample of origin, sequenced in a study of blood T cell repertoires in COVID-19. Produced via immunoSEQ multiplex PCR; TCRdb's table is partial and in-frame only. In the table there are a few hundred thousand clones, about nine tenths of which are singletons. The sample comprised PBMCs or T cells enriched from blood (not recorded which). The receptors shown here come from a young woman who had recovered from COVID-19.

This rearrangement joins TRBV4-3 to TRBJ1-1; D is perhaps TRBD1 (5 bases). Germline V gene data show CDR1 as LGHNA and CDR2 as YSLEER. V dropped 1 base and J dropped 5 bases, with 11 bases sitting between them. The CDR3 sequence is 14 residues long. Here the CDR3 DNA reads TGCGCCAGCAGCCAAGTCCGGGGGGAGACTGAAGCTTTCTTT. It encodes CASSQVRGETEAFF.

The chain has TRBV5-1 and TRBJ1-3, with D perhaps TRBD1 (5 bases). CDR1 is SGHRS, CDR2 YFSETQ, per germline. This CDR3 is 16 amino acids long. Trimming took 0 bases from V and 2 from J, leaving 12 bases between them. CDR3 residues: CASSLEVGGTGNTIYF. The CDR3 DNA is TGCGCCAGCAGCTTGGAAGTTGGGGGGACTGGAAACACCATATATTTT. Variable domain in full (rest from reference TRBV5-1 and TRBJ1-3): KAGVTQTPRYLIKTRGQQVTLSCSPISGHRSVSWYQQTPGQGLQFLFEYFSETQRNKGNFPGRFSGRQFSNSRSEMNVSTLELGDSALYLCASSLEVGGTGNTIYFGEGSWLTVV.

The chain couples TRBV29-1 to TRBJ2-3; tentatively, D is TRBD2 (5 bases). The CDR3 contains 16 residues. Germline values: CDR1 SQVTM, CDR2 ANQGSEA. V lost 3 bases and J 1 base, leaving 17 bases between the germline ends. The CDR3 reads CSVEGLADSRTDTQYF. The CDR3 nucleotides read TGCAGCGTTGAGGGTCTAGCTGACTCCCGCACAGATACGCAGTATTTT.

This sequence joins TRBV9 and TRBJ2-1; D not resolved. V dropped 1 base and J dropped 0 bases, with 8 bases sitting between them. This CDR3 is 15 amino acids long. Germline loops: CDR1 SGDLS, CDR2 YYNGEE. The CDR3 region is CASSVSVSSYNEQFF. CDR3 DNA: TGTGCCAGCAGCGTATCCGTGAGCTCCTACAATGAGCAGTTCTTC.

The chain has TRBV7-8 and TRBJ1-4, with no clear D. V was pared by 5 bases and J by 8 bases, with 15 bases between. CDR1 SGHVS and CDR2 FQNEAQ come from the germline V gene. The CDR3 has 14 amino acids. CDR3 loop: CASSQTRAGEKLFF. The CDR3 DNA reads as TGTGCCAGCAGCCAAACCCGGGCGGGAGAAAAACTGTTTTTT.

This chain uses TRBV5-1 with TRBJ1-5; TRBD1 matches at 7 bases. Germline-derived CDR1 and CDR2 are SGHRS and YFSETQ. J gave up 0 bases and V 4 bases, and 13 bases lay outside the gene matches. The CDR3 has 18 amino acids. DNA of the CDR3: TGCGCCAGCAGCCCGGGGACAGAGTTCCCCAATAGCAATCAGCCCCAGCATTTT. The encoded protein is CASSPGTEFPNSNQPQHF.

The rearrangement links TRBV6-9 to TRBJ1-2; 9 bases map to TRBD1. Germline CDR1 is MNHGY and CDR2 is SVAAGI. CDR3 length: 18 residues. V was pared by 1 base and J by 0 bases, with 9 bases of the junction left unmatched. CDR3: CASSYWRTGALANYGYTF. CDR3 nucleotides: TGTGCCAGCAGTTATTGGCGGACAGGGGCCTTAGCTAACTATGGCTACACCTTC.

This chain links TRBV2 with TRBJ2-7, with TRBD1 identical over 8 bases. V was clipped by 6 bases and J by 4 bases; unmatched bases: 14. The CDR3 is made up of 16 amino acids. CDR1 is SNHLY, CDR2 FYNNEI, per germline. CDR3 DNA: TGTGCCAGCAGGGGGAACCGGGACAGGACAACTTACGAGCAGTACTTC. It encodes CASRGNRDRTTYEQYF.

This chain uses TRBV4-3 with TRBJ2-2; perhaps TRBD1 as D (6 bases). Germline V lookup: CDR1 LGHNA, CDR2 YSLEER. The CDR3 length is 16 residues. V lost 7 bases to trimming and J lost 7 bases, with 22 bases between them. The CDR3 nucleotides read TGCGCCAGCACCGTAACAGAAGGCTCAGGGGTCGGGGAGCTGTTTTTT. Translation: CASTVTEGSGVGELFF.

The chain recombines TRBV7-2 with TRBJ1-6; D might be TRBD1 (5 bases). Germline V gene sequence: CDR1 SGHTA, CDR2 FQGNSA. V lost 7 bases and J 9 bases, leaving 16 bases between the germline ends. The CDR3 length is 14 residues. In nucleotides, the CDR3 is TGTGCCAGCACCCTTGGGTATACAGGTTCACCCCTCCACTTT. The encoded protein is CASTLGYTGSPLHF. Complete variable domain (other parts from reference TRBV7-2 and TRBJ1-6): GAGVSQSPSNKVTEKGKDVELRCDPISGHTALYWYRQSLGQGLEFLIYFQGNSAPDKSGLPSDRFSAERTGGSVSTLTIQRTQQEDSAVYLCASTLGYTGSPLHFGNGTRLTVT.

The V call is TRBV28, the J call TRBJ1-2, with D hard to call. The CDR3 covers 15 residues. Trimming stripped 2 bases from V and 1 base from J, with 11 bases between. From germline, CDR1 is MDHEN and CDR2 SYDVKM. The CDR3 DNA reads as TGTGCCAGCAGTTTACTAGCACAGTTTAACTATGGCTACACCTTC. Translated: CASSLLAQFNYGYTF.

This clone occurred once. V is TRBV4-3 and J is TRBJ1-2, with 8 nucleotides matching TRBD1. The trim removed 2 bases at V and 7 bases at J, leaving 15 bases unmatched. The CDR3 contains 17 residues. The germline V gene has CDR1 LGHNA and CDR2 YSLEER. CDR3 region: CASSQPEVGQGAFGYTF. In DNA, the CDR3 is TGCGCCAGCAGCCAACCTGAGGTTGGGCAGGGGGCGTTTGGCTACACCTTC.

V usage is TRBV14 and J usage is TRBJ1-1, with 12 bases matching TRBD1. The trim removed 3 bases at V and 1 base at J, leaving 6 bases unmatched. The CDR3 runs to 17 residues. From germline, CDR1 is SGHDN and CDR2 FVKESK. CDR3 region: CASSQMGQGAGNTEAFF. CDR3 bases: TGTGCCAGCAGCCAGATGGGACAGGGGGCAGGGAACACTGAAGCTTTCTTT.

The rearrangement uses TRBV4-2 and TRBJ2-3, with 11 bases fitting TRBD2. V lost 4 bases, J lost 0 bases, and 9 bases stayed unmatched. The germline V gene has CDR1 LGHNA and CDR2 YNFKEQ. CDR3 length equals 18 residues. In DNA, the CDR3 is TGTGCCAGCAGCCGGGGGACTAGCGGATTGGCTAGCACAGATACGCAGTATTTT. This sequence encodes CASSRGTSGLASTDTQYF.

The rearrangement links TRBV3-1 (or the pseudogene TRBV3-2) to TRBJ1-6; D might be TRBD1 (5 bases). Deletions cut 0 bases from V and 7 bases from J, with 7 bases between. Germline assignment: CDR1 LGHDT and CDR2 YNNKEL (reference sequence). This CDR3 spans 14 amino acids. CDR3 DNA: TGTGCCAGCAGCCAAGAAACAGGCAATTCACCCCTCCACTTT. Translated, it gives CASSQETGNSPLHF.

About this clone itself: The identical CDR3 is also encoded by other nucleotide sequences in the sample. The genes are TRBV20-1 and TRBJ1-2; D is perhaps TRBD1 (6 bases). The germline V gene encodes CDR1 DFQATT and CDR2 SNEGSKA (reference sequence). The CDR3 is made up of 10 amino acids. The V end was cut by 3 bases, the J end by 8 bases, with 7 bases between. CDR3 sequence reads: CSARTGGYTF. CDR3 coding DNA: TGCAGTGCTAGGACAGGAGGCTACACCTTC.

The V gene is TRBV2, the J gene TRBJ2-4; TRBD1 is a possible D gene (6 bases). The V gene's germline CDR1 is SNHLY and CDR2 FYNNEI. There are 20 residues in the CDR3. Trimming cost V 2 bases and J 0 bases, with 23 bases left between them. This CDR3 is CASSEPWDTGKVLAKNIQYF. The CDR3 nucleotides read TGTGCCAGCAGTGAACCTTGGGACACGGGGAAAGTTCTAGCCAAAAACATTCAGTACTTC.

V is TRBV29-1 and J is TRBJ2-7; TRBD2 is a possible D gene (7 bases). Deletions cut 3 bases from V and 2 bases from J, with 14 bases between. Germline loops: CDR1 SQVTM, CDR2 ANQGSEA. There are 14 residues in the CDR3. CDR3 region: CSVDSGGGTYEQYF. CDR3 sequence (DNA): TGCAGCGTTGACTCGGGCGGGGGCACCTACGAGCAGTACTTC.

This clone was picked up one time. The chain joins TRBV6-2 or TRBV6-3 to TRBJ1-2, with D tentatively TRBD1 (5 bases). V shed 5 bases and J shed 4 bases, with 8 bases lying between them. This CDR3 has 12 residues. Germline V gene lookup returns CDR1 MNHEY and CDR2 SVGEGT. The CDR3 DNA is TGTGCCAGCAGTCCCGGGGGCTATGGCTACACCTTC. Translation gives CASSPGGYGYTF.

V and J are TRBV30 and TRBJ2-3; D possibly corresponds to TRBD1 (5 bases). V dropped 3 bases and J dropped 3 bases, with 16 bases sitting between them. This CDR3 has 15 residues. Germline V gene data show CDR1 as GTSNPN and CDR2 as SVGIG (reference sequence). CDR3 sequence reads: CAWRFTAGRTDTQYF. The DNA of the CDR3 is TGTGCCTGGAGGTTTACGGCAGGGCGGACAGATACGCAGTATTTT.

This sequence joins TRBV11-3 and TRBJ2-2; 9 bases line up with TRBD1. The junction had 2 bases not matched to a gene; V was cut back by 5 bases and J by 1 base. CDR1 is SGHNT and CDR2 is YENEEA in the germline V gene. This CDR3 is built from 15 residues. The CDR3: CASSLGQGNTGELFF. As DNA, the CDR3 is TGTGCCAGCAGCCTGGGACAGGGGAACACCGGGGAGCTGTTTTTT.

A note on this clone: At one end the junction does not follow the germline gene, possibly because of a read error. This chain uses TRBV7-9 with TRBJ2-2, with TRBD2 identical over 10 bases. Looked up from germline, CDR1 is SEHNR and CDR2 is FQNEAQ (reference sequence). The CDR3 length is 16 residues. CDR3 DNA sequence: TGTGCCAGCAGATTAGGAGCGGGAGGGGGCACCGGGGAGCTGTTTTTT. Amino acid sequence: CASRLGAGGGTGELFF. The variable domain in full, with the rest retrieved from reference TRBV7-9 and TRBJ2-2, is DTGVSQNPRHKITKRGQNVTFRCDPISEHNRLYWYRQTLGQGPEFLTYFQNEAQLEKSRLLSDRFSAERPKGSFSTLEIQRTEQGDSAMYLCASRLGAGGGTGELFFGEGSRLTVL.

The V call is TRBV28, the J call TRBJ2-1, with 9 bases identical to TRBD2. CDR3 length: 18 residues. In germline, CDR1 is MDHEN, CDR2 SYDVKM. Trimming at V came to 6 bases and at J to 1 base, leaving 13 bases not matched to a gene. CDR3 sequence reads: CASSLPPPSGISYNEQFF. As DNA, the CDR3 is TGTGCCAGCAGCCTACCCCCCCCTAGCGGGATATCCTACAATGAGCAGTTCTTC.

The chain uses TRBV13 and TRBJ2-6, with 9 bases fitting TRBD1. Per germline, CDR1 PRHDT and CDR2 FYEKMQ (reference sequence). Trimming at V came to 2 bases and at J to 2 bases, leaving 1 base not matched to a gene. The CDR3 consists of 16 residues. The CDR3 loop is CASSLTGGAGANVLTF. The CDR3 nucleotides are TGTGCCAGCAGCTTAACAGGGGGCGCTGGGGCCAACGTCCTGACTTTC. Full variable domain (remainder filled in from reference TRBV13 and TRBJ2-6): AAGVIQSPRHLIKEKRETATLKCYPIPRHDTVYWYQQGPGQDPQFLISFYEKMQSDKGSIPDRFSAQQFSDYHSELNMSSLELGDSALYFCASSLTGGAGANVLTFGAGSRLTVL.